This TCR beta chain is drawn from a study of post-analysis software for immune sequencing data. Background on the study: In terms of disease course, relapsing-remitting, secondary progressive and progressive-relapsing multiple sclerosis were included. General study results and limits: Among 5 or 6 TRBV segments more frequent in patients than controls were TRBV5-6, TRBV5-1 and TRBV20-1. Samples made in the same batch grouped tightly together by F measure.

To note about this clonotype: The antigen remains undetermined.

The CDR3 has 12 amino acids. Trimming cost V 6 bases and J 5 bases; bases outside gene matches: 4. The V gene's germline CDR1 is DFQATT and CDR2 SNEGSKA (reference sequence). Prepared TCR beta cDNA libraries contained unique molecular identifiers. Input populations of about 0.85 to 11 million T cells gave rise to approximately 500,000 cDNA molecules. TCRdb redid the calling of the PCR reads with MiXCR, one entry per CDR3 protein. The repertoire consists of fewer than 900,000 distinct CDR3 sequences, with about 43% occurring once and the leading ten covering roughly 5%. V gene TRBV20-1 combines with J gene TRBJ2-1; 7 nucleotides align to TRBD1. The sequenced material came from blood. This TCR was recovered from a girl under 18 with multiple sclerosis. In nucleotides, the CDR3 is TGCAGTGCCAGGGGGACCGACAATGAGCAGTTCTTC. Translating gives CSARGTDNEQFF.